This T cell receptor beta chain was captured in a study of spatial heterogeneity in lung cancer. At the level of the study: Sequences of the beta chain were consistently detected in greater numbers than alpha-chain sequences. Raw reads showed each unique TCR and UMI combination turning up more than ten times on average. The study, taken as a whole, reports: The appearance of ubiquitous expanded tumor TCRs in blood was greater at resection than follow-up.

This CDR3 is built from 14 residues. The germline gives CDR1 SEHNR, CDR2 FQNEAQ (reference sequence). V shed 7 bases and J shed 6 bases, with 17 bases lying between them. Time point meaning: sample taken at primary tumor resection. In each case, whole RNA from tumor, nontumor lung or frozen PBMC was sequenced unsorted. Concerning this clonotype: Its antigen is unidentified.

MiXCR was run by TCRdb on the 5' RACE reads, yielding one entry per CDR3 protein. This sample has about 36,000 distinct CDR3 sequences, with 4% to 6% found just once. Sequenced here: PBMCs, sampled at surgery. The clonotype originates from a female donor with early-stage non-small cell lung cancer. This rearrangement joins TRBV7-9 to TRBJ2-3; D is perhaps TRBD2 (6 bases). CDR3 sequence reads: CASTWGVLRDTQYF. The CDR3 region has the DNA TGTGCCAGCACCTGGGGGGTCCTAAGGGATACGCAGTATTTT. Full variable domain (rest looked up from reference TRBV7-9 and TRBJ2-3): DTGVSQNPRHKITKRGQNVTFRCDPISEHNRLYWYRQTLGQGPEFLTYFQNEAQLEKSRLLSDRFSAERPKGSFSTLEIQRTEQGDSAMYLCASTWGVLRDTQYFGPGTRLTVL.